This T cell receptor beta chain was identified in a study of blood T cell repertoires in COVID-19. For the study at large: Specimens from acute and convalescent COVID-19 originated in the United States, Italy and Spain. In each case, the material was cDNA or gDNA derived from T cells, B-cell-depleted T cells, or PBMCs.

Per the study methods: By means of reference gene primer amplification, nucleated cell counts were estimated. Sequencing used immunoSEQ multiplex PCR; TCRdb keeps in-frame clones, though not all of them. The V and J calls and clone size were taken over from that table, and D and trimming were inferred from the DNA. Here the sample spans more than 55,000 clones, 60% to 80% being singletons. Trimming left V 3 bases short and J 0 bases short, with 12 bases between. The CDR3 is 15 residues long. Germline values: CDR1 PRHDT, CDR2 FYEKMQ (reference sequence). This clone has only one observation. Material: peripheral blood. This chain connects TRBV13 to TRBJ2-7; D gene ambiguous. The TCR sequence derives from an elderly man with active or convalescent COVID-19. In DNA form, the CDR3 reads TGTGCCAGCAGCTTCAAGAGGCGAGGCTCCTACGAGCAGTACTTC. Protein: CASSFKRRGSYEQYF.